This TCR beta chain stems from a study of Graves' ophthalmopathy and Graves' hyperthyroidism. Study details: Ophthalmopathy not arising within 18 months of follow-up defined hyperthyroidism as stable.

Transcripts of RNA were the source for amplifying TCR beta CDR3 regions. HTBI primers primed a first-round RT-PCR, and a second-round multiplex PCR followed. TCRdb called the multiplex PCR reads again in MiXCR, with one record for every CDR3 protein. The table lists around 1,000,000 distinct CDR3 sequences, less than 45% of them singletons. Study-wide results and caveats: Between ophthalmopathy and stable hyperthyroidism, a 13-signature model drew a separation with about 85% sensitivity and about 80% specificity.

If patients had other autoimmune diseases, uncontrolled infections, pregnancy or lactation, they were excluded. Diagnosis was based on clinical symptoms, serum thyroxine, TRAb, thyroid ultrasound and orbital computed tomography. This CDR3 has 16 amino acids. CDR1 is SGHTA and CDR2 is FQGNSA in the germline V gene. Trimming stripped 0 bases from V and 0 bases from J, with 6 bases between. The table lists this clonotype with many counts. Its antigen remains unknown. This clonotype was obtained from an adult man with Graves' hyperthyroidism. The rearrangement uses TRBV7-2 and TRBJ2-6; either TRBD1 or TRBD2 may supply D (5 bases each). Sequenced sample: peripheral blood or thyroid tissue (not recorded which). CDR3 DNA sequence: TGTGCCAGCAGCTTAGCGGGACGCTCTGGGGCCAACGTCCTGACTTTC. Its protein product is CASSLAGRSGANVLTF.